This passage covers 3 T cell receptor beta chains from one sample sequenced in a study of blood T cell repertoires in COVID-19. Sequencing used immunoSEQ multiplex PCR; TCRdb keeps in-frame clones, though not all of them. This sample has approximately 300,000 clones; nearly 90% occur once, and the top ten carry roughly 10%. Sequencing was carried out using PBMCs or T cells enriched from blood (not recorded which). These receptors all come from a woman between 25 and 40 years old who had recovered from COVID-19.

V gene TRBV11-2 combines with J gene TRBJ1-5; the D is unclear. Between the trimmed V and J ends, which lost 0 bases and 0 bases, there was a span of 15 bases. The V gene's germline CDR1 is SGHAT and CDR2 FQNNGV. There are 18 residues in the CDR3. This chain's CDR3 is CASSLDGRISYSNQPQHF. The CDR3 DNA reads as TGTGCCAGCAGCTTAGATGGGAGGATATCCTATAGCAATCAGCCCCAGCATTTT.

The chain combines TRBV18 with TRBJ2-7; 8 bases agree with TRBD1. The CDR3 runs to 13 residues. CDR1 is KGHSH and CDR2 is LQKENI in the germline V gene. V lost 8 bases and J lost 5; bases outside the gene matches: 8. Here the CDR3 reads CASRSRGLDEQYF. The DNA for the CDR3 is TGTGCCAGCCGTAGCAGGGGGCTGGACGAGCAGTACTTC.

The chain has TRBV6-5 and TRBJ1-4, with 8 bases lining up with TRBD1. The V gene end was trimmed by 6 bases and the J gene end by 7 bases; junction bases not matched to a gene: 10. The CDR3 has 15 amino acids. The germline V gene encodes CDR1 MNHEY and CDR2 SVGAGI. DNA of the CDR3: TGTGCCAGCAGCGACCAGGGGGCGTCGGGTGAAAAACTGTTTTTT. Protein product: CASSDQGASGEKLFF.